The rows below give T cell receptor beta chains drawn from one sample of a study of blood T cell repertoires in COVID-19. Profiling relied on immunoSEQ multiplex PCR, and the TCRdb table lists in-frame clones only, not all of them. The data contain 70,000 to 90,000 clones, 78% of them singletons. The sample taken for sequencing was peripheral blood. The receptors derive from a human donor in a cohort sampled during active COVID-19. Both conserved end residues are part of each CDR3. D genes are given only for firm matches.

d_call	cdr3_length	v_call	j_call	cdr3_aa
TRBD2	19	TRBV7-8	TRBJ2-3	CASSLELGSTGGYTDTQYF
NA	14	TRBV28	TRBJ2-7	CASSSLQGSYEQYF
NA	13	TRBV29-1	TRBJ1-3	CSVGMSSGNTIYF
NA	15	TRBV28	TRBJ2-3	CASSLPSTSTDTQYF
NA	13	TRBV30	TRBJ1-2	CAWRPDSHYGYTF
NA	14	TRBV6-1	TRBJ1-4	CASSDQWPNEKLFF
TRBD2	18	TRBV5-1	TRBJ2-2	CASSPPRGLAGATGELFF
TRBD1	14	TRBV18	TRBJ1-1	CASSPLQGATEAFF
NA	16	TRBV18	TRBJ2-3	CASSPRGGGSTDTQYF
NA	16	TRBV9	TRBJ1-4	CASSATGTLIGEKLFF
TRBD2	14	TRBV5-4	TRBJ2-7	CASTDSGGAYEQYF
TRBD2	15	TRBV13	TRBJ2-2	CASSGSGSYTGELFF
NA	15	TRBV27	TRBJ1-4	CASSLYGTIDEKLFF
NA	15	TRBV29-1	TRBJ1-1	CSVELAEVPGSEAFF
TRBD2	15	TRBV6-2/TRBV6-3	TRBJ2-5	CASSSFGGAGETQYF
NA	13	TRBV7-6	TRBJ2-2	CASSLYITGELFF
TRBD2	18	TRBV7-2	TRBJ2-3	CASSLAVVAGGPTDTQYF
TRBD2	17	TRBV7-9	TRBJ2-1	CASSPSGGPNSYNEQFF
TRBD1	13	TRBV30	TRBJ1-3	CAGDRGPGNTIYF
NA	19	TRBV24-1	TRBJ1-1	CATSDLATRAVLLNTEAFF
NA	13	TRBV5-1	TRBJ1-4	CASSLAGNEKLFF
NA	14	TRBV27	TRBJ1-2	CASSFFPGSYGYTF
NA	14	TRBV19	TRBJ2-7	CASSILGLSYEQYF
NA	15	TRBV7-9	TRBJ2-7	CASSSRRQVSYEQYF
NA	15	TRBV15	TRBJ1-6	CATSSLAGGNSPLHF
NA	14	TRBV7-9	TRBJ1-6	CASNRIQSNSPLHF
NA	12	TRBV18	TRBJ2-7	CASYDNSYEQYF
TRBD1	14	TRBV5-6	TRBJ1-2	CASSLGDRLYGYTF
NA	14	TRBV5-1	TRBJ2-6	CASSPSSGANVLTF
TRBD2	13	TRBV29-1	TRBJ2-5	CSVQTRGGETQYF
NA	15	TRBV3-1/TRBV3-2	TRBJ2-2	CASSQAGANTGELFF
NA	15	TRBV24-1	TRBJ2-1	CATSGTANSYNEQFF
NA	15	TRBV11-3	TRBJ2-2	CASSLGLGYTGELFF
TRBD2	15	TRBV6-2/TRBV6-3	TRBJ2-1	CASSLAGIPDNEQFF
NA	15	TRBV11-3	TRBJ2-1	CASSLRRGPYNEQFF
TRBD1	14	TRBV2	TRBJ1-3	CARNTGDSGNTIYF
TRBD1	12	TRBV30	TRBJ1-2	CAWSRTGVPYTF
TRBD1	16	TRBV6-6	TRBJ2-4	CASSYFGGQGRNIQYF
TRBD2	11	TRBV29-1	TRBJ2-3	CSMTSGDTQYF
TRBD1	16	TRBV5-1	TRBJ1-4	CASSDTGVGTNEKLFF
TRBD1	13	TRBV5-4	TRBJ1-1	CASSLDGQGKAFF
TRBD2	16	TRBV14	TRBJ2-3	CASSHAGTISTDTQYF
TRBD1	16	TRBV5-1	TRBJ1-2	CASSFQTGGNGYGYTF
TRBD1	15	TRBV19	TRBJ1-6	CASSDQGAHNSPLHF
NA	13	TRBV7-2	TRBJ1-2	CASSLYGGFGYTF
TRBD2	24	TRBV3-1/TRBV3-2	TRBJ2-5	CASSQDLPTIPKGVAGWVEETQYF
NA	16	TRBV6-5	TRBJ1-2	CASSYSGGRGSRGYTF
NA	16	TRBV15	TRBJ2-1	CATSREGIDRTNEQFF
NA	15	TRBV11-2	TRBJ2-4	CASSLGQGAKNIQYF
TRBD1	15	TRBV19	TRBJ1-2	CASSLGQGAFYGYTF
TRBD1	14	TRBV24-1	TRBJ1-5	CATRGQGQGQPQHF
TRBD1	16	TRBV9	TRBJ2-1	CASSVGGTGNHNEQFF
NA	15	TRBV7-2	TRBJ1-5	CASSSGVVGNQPQHF
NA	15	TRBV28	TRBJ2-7	CASSFGGPRTYEQYF
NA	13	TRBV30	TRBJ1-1	CAWSVWQNTEAFF
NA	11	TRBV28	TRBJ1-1	CASNLGTEAFF
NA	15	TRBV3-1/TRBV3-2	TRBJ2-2	CASSLGTPNTGELFF